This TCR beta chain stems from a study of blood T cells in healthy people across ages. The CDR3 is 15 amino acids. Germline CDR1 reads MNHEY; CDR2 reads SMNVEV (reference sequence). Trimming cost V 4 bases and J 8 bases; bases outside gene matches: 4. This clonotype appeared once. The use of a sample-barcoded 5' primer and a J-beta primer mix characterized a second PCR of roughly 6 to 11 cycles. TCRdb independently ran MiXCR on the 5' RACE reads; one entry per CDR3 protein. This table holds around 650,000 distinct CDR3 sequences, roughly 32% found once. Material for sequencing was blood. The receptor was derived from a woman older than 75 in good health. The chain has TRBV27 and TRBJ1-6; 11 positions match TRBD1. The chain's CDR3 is CASSSGTGGYSPLHF. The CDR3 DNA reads TGTGCCAGCAGTTCAGGGACAGGGGGATATTCACCCCTCCACTTT.